The clone carrying this T cell receptor beta chain was detected a few times. As part of library construction, unique molecular identifiers were attached to individual cDNA molecules. Each CDR3 protein is one row after TCRdb ran MiXCR on the 5' RACE reads. Of around 30,000 distinct CDR3 sequences detected, approximately 6% appear once; the ten largest clones hold 7.6%. The data were taken from a study of early T cells in non-severe SARS-CoV-2 infection. This CDR3 contains 13 residues. V was trimmed by 5 bases and J by 7 bases, leaving 14 bases between them. Sample: whole blood. The TCR comes from an adult who was a healthcare worker with PCR-confirmed SARS-CoV-2 infection or an uninfected control (not recorded which). The chain carries TRBV12-3 or TRBV12-4 and TRBJ1-2; D is uncertain. This CDR3 is CASSTTPASGYTF. In DNA, the CDR3 is TGTGCCAGCAGTACGACACCAGCGAGTGGCTACACCTTC.